A single T cell receptor (beta chain) is shown here with its context. This CDR3 is 14 amino acids long. Germline trimming cut 4 bases from V and 3 bases from J; bases unmatched to any gene: 4. Germline CDR1 SGHTS, CDR2 YDEGEE. This sample is part of a study of blood T cell repertoires in COVID-19. Study-wide background: Samples of COVID-19 (acute and convalescent) were obtained from the United States, Italy and Spain. T cells, B-cell-depleted T cells, or PBMCs supplied cDNA or gDNA.

Clones were sequenced by immunoSEQ multiplex PCR, and TCRdb holds only the in-frame ones, with some missing. The sample holds 150,000 to 200,000 clones; 80% to 90% are singletons and the top ten take about 2%. The chain employs TRBV5-8 and TRBJ2-3; 8 bases are shared with TRBD2. This TCR was sampled from a man aged 65 to 85 with active or convalescent COVID-19. Sequenced material: peripheral blood. As DNA, the CDR3 is TGTGCCAGCAGCAGCGGGAGTTGGACAGATACGCAGTATTTT. Protein product: CASSSGSWTDTQYF.